This TCR beta chain came from a study of cytomegalovirus exposure and HLA in healthy donors. In the study overall: The approximately 120 validation repertoires, a later analysis reported, used the same platform as the approximately 700 first-cohort repertoires.

The CDR3 is made up of 17 amino acids. Per the germline V gene, CDR1 is SGHVS and CDR2 is FNYEAQ. V was shortened by 5 bases and J by 0 bases, with 17 bases between the two germline ends. As regards this clone: No antigen is known for it.

Sequencing was performed with immunoSEQ multiplex PCR; in TCRdb, only in-frame clones are kept and a portion is missing. The sample contains about 49,000 clones, 92% of which appear only once. Broader study findings: First-cohort TCR clusters tended to co-occur in the approximately 110 validation repertoires, a later analysis found. Most TCR sequences showed up rarely, but some public TCRs showed up in many donors. Among TCR beta chains, those listed as cytomegalovirus-associated numbered about 160.

This receptor was identified in a man between 18 and 35 years old in good health and CMV-seronegative. Sequencing used PBMCs. The gene calls are TRBV7-6 and TRBJ1-3; no definite D call. The CDR3 sequence is CASSLRRRGLSGNTIYF. Written as DNA, the CDR3 is TGTGCCAGCAGCCTAAGACGTCGCGGTCTCTCTGGAAACACCATATATTTT.